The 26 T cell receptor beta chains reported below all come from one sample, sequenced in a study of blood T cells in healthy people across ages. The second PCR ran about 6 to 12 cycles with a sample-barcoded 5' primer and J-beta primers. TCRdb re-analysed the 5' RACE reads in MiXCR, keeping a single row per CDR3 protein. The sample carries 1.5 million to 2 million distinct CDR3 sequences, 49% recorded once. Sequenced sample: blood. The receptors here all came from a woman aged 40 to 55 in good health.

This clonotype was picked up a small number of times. This CDR3 reads CASSQLTGEPTYEQYF. In DNA form, the CDR3 reads TGCGCCAGCAGCCAGCTCACAGGGGAGCCGACCTACGAGCAGTACTTC. J is TRBJ2-7 and V is TRBV4-3; 7 nucleotides line up with TRBD1. Germline values: CDR1 LGHNA, CDR2 YSLEER. The CDR3 has 16 residues. V was clipped by 3 bases and J by 2 bases; unmatched bases: 10.

Written as DNA, the CDR3 is TGCAGTGCGCCACCCCCGCGGTACAGCGGGGAGACCCAGTACTTC. It translates to CSAPPPRYSGETQYF. This chain joins TRBV20-1 and TRBJ2-5; a weak D match, TRBD2 (6 bases). V dropped 6 bases and J dropped 5 bases, with 22 bases sitting between them. The CDR3 is 15 amino acids. Germline values: CDR1 DFQATT, CDR2 SNEGSKA (reference sequence).

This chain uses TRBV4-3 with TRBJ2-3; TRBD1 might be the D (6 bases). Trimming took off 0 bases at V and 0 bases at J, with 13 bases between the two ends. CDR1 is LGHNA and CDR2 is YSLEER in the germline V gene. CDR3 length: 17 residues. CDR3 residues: CASSQEARGQSTDTQYF. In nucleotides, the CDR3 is TGCGCCAGCAGCCAAGAAGCCAGGGGTCAAAGCACAGATACGCAGTATTTT.

Here the CDR3 DNA reads TGTGCCAGCAGCTTAGCTAGCGGGGGGGGCACAAGAGAGCAGTTCTTC. Residues: CASSLASGGGTREQFF. This rearrangement joins TRBV7-9 to TRBJ2-1, with TRBD2 matching 11 bases. Losses at the gene ends were 0 bases for V and 10 bases for J; bases not matched to a gene: 8. Germline CDR1 and CDR2: SEHNR and FQNEAQ (reference sequence). The CDR3 is 16 residues long.

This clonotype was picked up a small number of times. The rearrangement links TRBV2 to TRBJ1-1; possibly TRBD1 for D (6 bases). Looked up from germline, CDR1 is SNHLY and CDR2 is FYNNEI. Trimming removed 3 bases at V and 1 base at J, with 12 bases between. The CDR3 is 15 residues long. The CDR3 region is CASSDRGPKNTEAFF. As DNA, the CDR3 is TGTGCCAGCAGTGACAGGGGACCAAAGAACACTGAAGCTTTCTTT. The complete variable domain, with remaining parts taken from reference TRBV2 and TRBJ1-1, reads EPEVTQTPSHQVTQMGQEVILRCVPISNHLYFYWYRQILGQKVEFLVSFYNNEISEKSEIFDDQFSVERPDGSNFTLKIRSTKLEDSAMYFCASSDRGPKNTEAFFGQGTRLTVV.

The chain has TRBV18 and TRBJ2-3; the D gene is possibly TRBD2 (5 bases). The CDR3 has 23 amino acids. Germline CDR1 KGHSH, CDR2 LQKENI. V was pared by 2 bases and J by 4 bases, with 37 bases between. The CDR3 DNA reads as TGTGCCAGCTCACCATCGGACCACAAAGGAAGCTCCACTAGACCACGTGGGGCAGATACGCAGTATTTT. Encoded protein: CASSPSDHKGSSTRPRGADTQYF. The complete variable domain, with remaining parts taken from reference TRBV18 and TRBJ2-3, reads NAGVMQNPRHLVRRRGQEARLRCSPMKGHSHVYWYRQLPEEGLKFMVYLQKENIIDESGMPKERFSAEFPKEGPSILRIQQVVRGDSAAYFCASSPSDHKGSSTRPRGADTQYFGPGTRLTVL.

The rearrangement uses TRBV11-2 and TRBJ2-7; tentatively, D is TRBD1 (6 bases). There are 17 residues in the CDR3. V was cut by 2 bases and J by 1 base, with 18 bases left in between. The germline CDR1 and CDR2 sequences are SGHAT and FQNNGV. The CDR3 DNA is TGTGCCAGCAGCTTAATCGGGGCACCGACAGGATCCTACGAGCAGTACTTC. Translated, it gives CASSLIGAPTGSYEQYF.

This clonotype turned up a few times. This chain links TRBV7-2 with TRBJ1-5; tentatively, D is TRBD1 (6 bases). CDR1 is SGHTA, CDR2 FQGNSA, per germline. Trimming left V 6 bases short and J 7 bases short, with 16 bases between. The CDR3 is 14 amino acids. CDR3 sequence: CASSQGPGGQPQHF. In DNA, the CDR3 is TGTGCCAGCAGTCAGGGGCCTGGCGGGCAGCCCCAGCATTTT.

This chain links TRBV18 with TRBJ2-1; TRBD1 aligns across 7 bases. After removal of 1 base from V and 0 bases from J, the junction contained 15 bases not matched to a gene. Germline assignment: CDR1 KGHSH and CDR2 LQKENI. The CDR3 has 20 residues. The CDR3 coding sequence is TGTGCCAGCTCACCACTCGGTCCACAACAGGGGCGGCCCTCCTACAATGAGCAGTTCTTC. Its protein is CASSPLGPQQGRPSYNEQFF. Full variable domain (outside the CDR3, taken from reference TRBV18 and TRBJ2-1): NAGVMQNPRHLVRRRGQEARLRCSPMKGHSHVYWYRQLPEEGLKFMVYLQKENIIDESGMPKERFSAEFPKEGPSILRIQQVVRGDSAAYFCASSPLGPQQGRPSYNEQFFGPGTRLTVL.

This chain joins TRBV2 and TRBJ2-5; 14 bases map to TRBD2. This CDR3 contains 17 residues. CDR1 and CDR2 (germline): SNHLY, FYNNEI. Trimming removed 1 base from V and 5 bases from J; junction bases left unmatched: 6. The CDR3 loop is CASSEGRLAGGRETQYF. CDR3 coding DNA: TGTGCCAGCAGTGAAGGGAGACTAGCGGGGGGGCGGGAGACCCAGTACTTC.

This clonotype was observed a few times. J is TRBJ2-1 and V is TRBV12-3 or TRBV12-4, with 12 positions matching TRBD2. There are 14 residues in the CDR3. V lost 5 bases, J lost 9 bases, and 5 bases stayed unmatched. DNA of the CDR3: TGTGCCAGCAGTACTAGCGGGGGGTTTGGTGAGCAGTTCTTC. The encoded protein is CASSTSGGFGEQFF.

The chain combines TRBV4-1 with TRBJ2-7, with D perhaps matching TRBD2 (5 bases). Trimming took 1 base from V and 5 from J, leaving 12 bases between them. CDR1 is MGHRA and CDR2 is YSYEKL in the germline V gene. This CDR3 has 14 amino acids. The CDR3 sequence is CASSQVSGKNEQYF. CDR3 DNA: TGCGCCAGCAGCCAAGTCTCCGGGAAGAACGAGCAGTACTTC.

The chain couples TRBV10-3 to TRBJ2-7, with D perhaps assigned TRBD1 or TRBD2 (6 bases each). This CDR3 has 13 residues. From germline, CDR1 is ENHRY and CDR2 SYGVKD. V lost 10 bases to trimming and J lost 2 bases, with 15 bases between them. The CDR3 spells CATGVGGTYEQYF. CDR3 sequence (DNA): TGTGCCACCGGAGTCGGGGGCACCTACGAGCAGTACTTC.

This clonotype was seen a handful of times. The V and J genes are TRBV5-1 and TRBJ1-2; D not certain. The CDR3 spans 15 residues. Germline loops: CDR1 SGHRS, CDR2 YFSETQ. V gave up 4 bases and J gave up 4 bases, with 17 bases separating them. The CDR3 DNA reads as TGCGCCAGCAGCCCCCCGGCGGATTATTCCTATGGCTACACCTTC. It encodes CASSPPADYSYGYTF.

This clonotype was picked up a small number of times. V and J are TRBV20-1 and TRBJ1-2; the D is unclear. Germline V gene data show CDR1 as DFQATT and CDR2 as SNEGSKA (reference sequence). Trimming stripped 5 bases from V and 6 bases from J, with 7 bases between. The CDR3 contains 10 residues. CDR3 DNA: TGCAGTGCTGAACCGGATGGCTACACCTTC. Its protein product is CSAEPDGYTF.

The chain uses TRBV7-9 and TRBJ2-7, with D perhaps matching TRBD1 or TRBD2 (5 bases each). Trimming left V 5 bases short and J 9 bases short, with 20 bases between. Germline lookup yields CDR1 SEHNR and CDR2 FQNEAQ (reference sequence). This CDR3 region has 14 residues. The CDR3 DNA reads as TGTGCCAGCAGCCCCCGGGACGAACGGGATGGGCAGTACTTC. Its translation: CASSPRDERDGQYF.

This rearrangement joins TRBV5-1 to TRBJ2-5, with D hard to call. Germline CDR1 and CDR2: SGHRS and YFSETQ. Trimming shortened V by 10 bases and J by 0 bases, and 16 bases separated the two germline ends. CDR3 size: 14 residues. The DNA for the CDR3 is TGCGCCGGCACCCTAGATAGGTACCAAGAGACCCAGTACTTC. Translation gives CAGTLDRYQETQYF.

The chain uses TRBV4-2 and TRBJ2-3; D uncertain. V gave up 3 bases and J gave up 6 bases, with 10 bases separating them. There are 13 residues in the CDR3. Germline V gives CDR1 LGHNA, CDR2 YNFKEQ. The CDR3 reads CASSHAASDTQYF. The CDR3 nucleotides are TGTGCCAGCAGCCATGCAGCGTCGGATACGCAGTATTTT.

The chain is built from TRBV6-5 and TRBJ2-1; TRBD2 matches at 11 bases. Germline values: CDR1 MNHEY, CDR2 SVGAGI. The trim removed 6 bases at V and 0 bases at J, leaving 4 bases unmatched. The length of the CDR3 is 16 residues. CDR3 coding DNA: TGTGCCAGCAGGGGACTAGCGGAAAGCTCCTACAATGAGCAGTTCTTC. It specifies CASRGLAESSYNEQFF.

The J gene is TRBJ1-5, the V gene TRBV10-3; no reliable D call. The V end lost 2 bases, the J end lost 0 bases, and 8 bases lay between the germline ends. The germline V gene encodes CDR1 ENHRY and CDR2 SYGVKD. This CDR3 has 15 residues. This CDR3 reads CAISETQNSNQPQHF. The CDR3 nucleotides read TGTGCCATCAGTGAGACACAGAATAGCAATCAGCCCCAGCATTTT.

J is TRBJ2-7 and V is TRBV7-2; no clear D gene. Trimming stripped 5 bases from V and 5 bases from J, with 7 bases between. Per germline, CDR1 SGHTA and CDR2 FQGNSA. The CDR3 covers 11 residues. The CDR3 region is CASSRQDEQYF. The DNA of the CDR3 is TGTGCCAGCAGCCGACAAGACGAGCAGTACTTC.

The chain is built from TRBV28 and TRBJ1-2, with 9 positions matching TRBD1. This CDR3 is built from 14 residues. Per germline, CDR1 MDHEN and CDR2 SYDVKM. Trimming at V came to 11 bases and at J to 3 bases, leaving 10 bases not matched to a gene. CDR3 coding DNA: TGTGCCGGCAAGGGACAGGGAAGCCACTATGGCTACACCTTC. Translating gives CAGKGQGSHYGYTF.

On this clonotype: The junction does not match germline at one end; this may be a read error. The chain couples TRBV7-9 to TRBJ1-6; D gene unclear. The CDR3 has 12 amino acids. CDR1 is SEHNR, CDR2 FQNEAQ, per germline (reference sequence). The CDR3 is CSSSSLNSPLHF. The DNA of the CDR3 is TGTTCCAGCAGCAGTTTAAATTCACCCCTCCACTTT.

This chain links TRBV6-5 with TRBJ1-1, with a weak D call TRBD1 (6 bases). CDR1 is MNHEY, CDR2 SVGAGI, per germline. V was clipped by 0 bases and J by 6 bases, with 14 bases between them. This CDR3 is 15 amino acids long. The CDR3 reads CASSYSRQGRAEAFF. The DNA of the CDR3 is TGTGCCAGCAGTTACTCGAGGCAGGGGCGCGCTGAAGCTTTCTTT.

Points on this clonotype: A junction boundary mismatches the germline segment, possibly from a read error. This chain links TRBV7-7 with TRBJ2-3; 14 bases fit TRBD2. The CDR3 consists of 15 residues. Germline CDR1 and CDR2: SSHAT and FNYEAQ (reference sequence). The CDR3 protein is CASSATSGGENTQYF. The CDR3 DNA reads TGTGCTAGCAGCGCGACTAGCGGGGGGGAGAATACGCAGTATTTT.

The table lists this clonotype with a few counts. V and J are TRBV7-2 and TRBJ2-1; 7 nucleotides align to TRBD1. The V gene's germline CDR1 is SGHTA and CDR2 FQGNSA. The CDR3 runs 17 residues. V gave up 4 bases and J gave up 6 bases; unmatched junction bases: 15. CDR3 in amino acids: CASSSYPQQGSSNEQFF. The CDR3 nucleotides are TGTGCCAGCAGCTCGTACCCCCAACAGGGGAGTAGCAATGAGCAGTTCTTC.